This T cell receptor (beta chain) was captured by sequencing in a study of response to subunit inactivated influenza vaccine (dated by TCRdb to 2017 to 2018). In the study overall: Deep quantitative profiling of the T cell receptor repertoire was used in the study to follow responses to a trivalent subunit inactivated influenza vaccine. Overall study outcomes, separate from this receptor: According to the authors, only a limited number of new T cells may be recruited by each seasonal influenza vaccination.

V lost 5 bases and J lost 8 bases; the stretch between them is 19 bases long. The CDR3, from cysteine to phenylalanine, totals 14 residues. CDR3 DNA only is kept here, 42 bases in frame from base 1. CDR1 and CDR2 (SNHLY, FYNNEI) derive from the germline V gene. Preparation of the library involved RT-PCR. Sequencer: Illumina HiSeq 2500. TCRdb cleaned the public reads at Q25 with fastp, built clones with MiXCR and kept in-frame beta chains. Each CDR3 protein gets just one entry, which takes the most common genes and DNA from the rows behind it. The sample table holds roughly 160,000 distinct CDR3 sequences, of which roughly 11% were seen once. Around an eighth of the sample is taken by the ten largest. This clonotype came up many times. What this receptor recognizes is not known. No quality values exist for individual bases; no much larger clone is one base distant. Reading the label with the study, this specimen's time point is: 45 to 55 days after influenza vaccine administration.

The origin of this receptor is a man in his fifties who received an inactivated influenza vaccine. Donor details come from another sample of the same person, matched by shared clones. The receptor chain draws on TRBV2 and TRBJ2-7; a tentative D call is TRBD1 (5 bases match). This specimen consisted of non-naive T cells sorted from PBMCs, obtained 35 to 45 days after vaccination. What this sample's cell subset or site label stands for: memory T cell fraction. The CDR3 corresponds to CASSTQGGAPQQYF. DNA sequence: TGTGCCAGCAGTACCCAGGGCGGCGCCCCCCAGCAGTACTTC.